This record looks at one T cell receptor (beta chain) sequence and its context. The antigen is undetermined. The germline CDR1 and CDR2 sequences are MGHRA and YSYEKL. The CDR3 covers 14 residues. V shed 0 bases, J shed 10 bases, and the junction held 3 bases outside the gene matches. The data originate from a study of T cell responses to AZD1222 COVID-19 vaccine. Study background: Combined were second doses at about 4 or about 12 weeks.

Some clones are missing from TCRdb's copy, which holds only in-frame ones; the method was immunoSEQ multiplex PCR. Of about 99,000 clones detected, around nine tenths appear once; the ten largest clones hold roughly 13%. Notes on the study in general: It should be noted that donors were predominantly white British and more often female, and clonal diversity was possibly underestimated. Among those given AZD1222, only six were seropositive at baseline. Sampling captured repertoires only after the peak T cell response.

The V call is TRBV4-1, the J call TRBJ1-6; 7 positions match TRBD1. The sample consisted of peripheral blood, taken on day 0 of AZD1222 vaccination. The clonotype was recovered from an adult in good health. CDR3 protein: CASSQDRGGSPLHF. The CDR3 bases are TGCGCCAGCAGCCAAGACAGGGGGGGGTCACCCCTCCACTTT.